Shown below are 17 T cell receptor beta chains from a single sample sequenced in a study of T cell clonotyping in hematopoietic cell transplantation. The table came from immunoSEQ multiplex PCR; TCRdb's copy has only in-frame clones and leaves some out. The sample lists around 25,000 clones, approximately 77% occurring once. Regarding time point: recipient sample about 28 days before transplant, after cytoreduction. Material: peripheral blood mononuclear cells, obtained before stem cell transplant. All receptors derive from a man between 50 and 59 years old with myelodysplastic syndrome. Some clones in this sample may be carry-over from other donors' samples.

The gene calls are TRBV28 and TRBJ1-1, with D unclear. V was trimmed by 4 bases and J by 2 bases, leaving 8 bases between them. The CDR3 runs to 13 residues. CDR1 is MDHEN and CDR2 is SYDVKM in the germline V gene. DNA for the CDR3: TGTGCCAGCAGTTCCAGGTTAAACACTGAAGCTTTCTTT. Its translation: CASSSRLNTEAFF. The full variable domain, with the rest looked up from reference TRBV28 and TRBJ1-1, is DVKVTQSSRYLVKRTGEKVFLECVQDMDHENMFWYRQDPGLGLRLIYFSYDVKMKEKGDIPEGYSVSREKKERFSLILESASTNQTSMYLCASSSRLNTEAFFGQGTRLTVV.

The V gene is TRBV29-1, the J gene TRBJ1-2, with 8 bases fitting TRBD1. The CDR3 runs to 14 residues. With V trimmed by 4 bases and J by 3 bases, 7 bases remained unmatched. Germline V CDR1 and CDR2: SQVTM, ANQGSEA. The CDR3 here is CSVARTGTHYGYTF. Here the CDR3 DNA reads TGCAGCGTTGCTCGGACAGGGACCCACTATGGCTACACCTTC.

This chain uses TRBV28 with TRBJ2-7, with a possible D match to TRBD1 (5 bases). In germline, CDR1 is MDHEN, CDR2 SYDVKM. Trimming removed 7 bases from V and 9 bases from J, with 19 bases in between. CDR3 length: 13 amino acids. The CDR3 DNA sequence: TGTGCCAGCACCGTTGGTAGCCGGCAGGGGCAGTACTTC. Translation: CASTVGSRQGQYF.

The chain joins TRBV25-1 to TRBJ1-5, with 9 nucleotides matching TRBD1. Germline CDR1 MGHDK, CDR2 SYGVNS. This CDR3 region has 14 residues. V was clipped by 6 bases and J by 4 bases; unmatched bases: 4. The chain's CDR3 is CASRGTGINQPQHF. CDR3 DNA: TGTGCCAGCAGGGGGACAGGGATTAATCAGCCCCAGCATTTT.

This chain links TRBV29-1 with TRBJ1-1; D is unresolved. The germline CDR1 and CDR2 sequences are SQVTM and ANQGSEA. CDR3 length: 10 residues. V lost 6 bases, J lost 10 bases, and 12 bases lay in between. The CDR3 spells CSVVTYGAFF. CDR3 coding DNA: TGCAGCGTGGTGACTTATGGAGCTTTCTTT.

The chain uses TRBV27 and TRBJ2-7; 8 bases are shared with TRBD1. J gave up 1 base and V 6 bases, and 5 bases lay outside the gene matches. The CDR3 extends over 14 amino acids. The germline CDR1 and CDR2 sequences are MNHEY and SMNVEV (reference sequence). The CDR3 spells CASRETGDSYEQYF. The CDR3 coding sequence is TGTGCCAGCAGGGAGACAGGGGATTCCTACGAGCAGTACTTC.

The rearrangement links TRBV6-5 to TRBJ1-2; maybe TRBD1 (5 bases). Germline assignment: CDR1 MNHEY and CDR2 SVGAGI. V was trimmed by 0 bases and J by 8 bases, leaving 16 bases between them. The CDR3 length is 15 residues. The CDR3 is CASSYSGRGSEGYTF. The CDR3 DNA sequence: TGTGCCAGCAGTTACTCGGGTAGGGGATCGGAGGGCTACACCTTC.

The chain is built from TRBV29-1 and TRBJ1-3, with 9 bases matching TRBD1. CDR3 length: 13 amino acids. V dropped 7 bases and J dropped 4; count of bases not matched to a gene: 5. The germline V gene has CDR1 SQVTM and CDR2 ANQGSEA. In DNA, the CDR3 is TGCAGCGCGAGACAGGGGGGAGGAAACACCATATATTTT. Translation gives CSARQGGGNTIYF.

This rearrangement joins TRBV5-1 to TRBJ2-1, with unresolved D. Germline V lookup: CDR1 SGHRS, CDR2 YFSETQ. The CDR3 runs to 15 residues. V lost 3 bases, J lost 0 bases, and 10 bases lay in between. Here the CDR3 DNA reads TGCGCCAGCAGCTCTGTCGTCAGCTCCTACAATGAGCAGTTCTTC. Translated, it gives CASSSVVSSYNEQFF. Full variable domain (remainder filled in from reference TRBV5-1 and TRBJ2-1): KAGVTQTPRYLIKTRGQQVTLSCSPISGHRSVSWYQQTPGQGLQFLFEYFSETQRNKGNFPGRFSGRQFSNSRSEMNVSTLELGDSALYLCASSSVVSSYNEQFFGPGTRLTVL.

V gene TRBV29-1 combines with J gene TRBJ2-3, with D unclear. Germline assignment: CDR1 SQVTM and CDR2 ANQGSEA. This CDR3 has 15 amino acids. V lost 1 base and J 4 bases, leaving 15 bases between the germline ends. CDR3 amino acids: CSVEAWQENPDTQYF. The CDR3 DNA is TGCAGCGTTGAAGCTTGGCAGGAGAATCCAGATACGCAGTATTTT.

The rearrangement uses TRBV6-5 and TRBJ2-7, with 10 bases identical to TRBD2. Germline V gives CDR1 MNHEY, CDR2 SVGAGI. This CDR3 contains 14 residues. V was clipped by 8 bases and J by 3 bases; unmatched bases: 7. The CDR3 nucleotides read TGTGCCAGCTGGGCTAGCGGGAGTAACTACGAGCAGTACTTC. It codes for CASWASGSNYEQYF.

The J gene is TRBJ2-7, the V gene TRBV30; D is ambiguous. Between the trimmed V and J ends, which lost 7 bases and 0 bases, there was a span of 1 base. Looked up from germline, CDR1 is GTSNPN and CDR2 is SVGIG (reference sequence). The CDR3 contains 9 residues. The chain's CDR3 is CAYSYEQYF. The CDR3, as DNA: TGTGCCTACTCCTACGAGCAGTACTTC.

Here the CDR3 reads CASSGTGRNNEQFF. CDR3 in DNA: TGTGCCAGCAGTGGTACGGGACGAAACAATGAGCAGTTCTTC. This chain joins TRBV6-6 and TRBJ2-1; D may be TRBD1 or TRBD2 (5 bases each). The germline CDR1 and CDR2 sequences are MNHNY and SVGAGI (reference sequence). CDR3 length: 14 amino acids. The germline V and J ends were trimmed by 5 bases and 5 bases, with 13 bases remaining between them.

The chain couples TRBV28 to TRBJ2-6, with 7 bases fitting TRBD2. CDR3 length equals 16 residues. Trimming removed 2 bases from V and 4 bases from J; junction bases left unmatched: 5. From germline, CDR1 is MDHEN and CDR2 SYDVKM. The CDR3 protein is CASSLGGSSGANVLTF. The CDR3 nucleotides are TGTGCCAGCAGTTTAGGCGGGAGTTCCGGGGCCAACGTCCTGACTTTC.

This clone was recorded only once. CDR3 sequence (DNA): TGTGCCTGGAGTGTATTTTACCCACCAACCGGGGAGCTGTTTTTT. Residues: CAWSVFYPPTGELFF. V gene TRBV30 combines with J gene TRBJ2-2, with D unresolved. Trimming stripped 0 bases from V and 5 bases from J, with 13 bases between. The CDR3 sequence is 15 residues long. In germline, CDR1 is GTSNPN, CDR2 SVGIG (reference sequence).

The gene calls are TRBV6-5 and TRBJ2-5; perhaps D is TRBD1 or TRBD2 (5 bases each). This CDR3 has 14 amino acids. Germline V gene sequence: CDR1 MNHEY, CDR2 SVGAGI. The V end lost 6 bases, the J end lost 6 bases, and 17 bases lay between the germline ends. The CDR3 nucleotides are TGTGCCAGCAGACAGGAGGAGACATCTCAGACCCAGTACTTC. Protein sequence: CASRQEETSQTQYF.

This chain uses TRBV6-5 with TRBJ2-7; tentatively, D is TRBD1 or TRBD2 (5 bases each). The V end lost 2 bases, the J end lost 5 bases, and 16 bases lay between the germline ends. Germline-derived CDR1 and CDR2 are MNHEY and SVGAGI. The CDR3 extends over 15 amino acids. This chain's CDR3 is CASSYRGPTDDEQYF. In DNA form, the CDR3 reads TGTGCCAGCAGTTACCGGGGACCCACAGATGACGAGCAGTACTTC.